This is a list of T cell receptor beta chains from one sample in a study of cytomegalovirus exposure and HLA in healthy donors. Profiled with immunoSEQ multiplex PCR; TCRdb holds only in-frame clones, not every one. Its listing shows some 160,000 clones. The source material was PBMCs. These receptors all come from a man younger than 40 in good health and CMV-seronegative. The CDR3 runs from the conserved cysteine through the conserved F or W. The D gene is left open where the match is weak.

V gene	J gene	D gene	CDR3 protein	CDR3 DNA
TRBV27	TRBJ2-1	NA	CASGVVPGKTEQFF	TGTGCCAGCGGCGTCGTCCCAGGGAAGACTGAGCAGTTCTTC
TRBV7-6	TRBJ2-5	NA	CASNTEQETQYF	TGTGCCAGCAACACAGAACAAGAGACCCAGTACTTC
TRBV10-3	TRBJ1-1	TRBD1	CAINDEQGGIAEAFF	TGTGCCATCAACGACGAACAGGGGGGTATCGCTGAAGCTTTCTTT
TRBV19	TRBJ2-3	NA	CASSIAATSTDTQYF	TGTGCCAGTAGTATTGCCGCTACTAGCACAGATACGCAGTATTTT
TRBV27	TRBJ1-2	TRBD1	CASKQGAQTGNYGYTF	TGTGCCAGCAAACAGGGGGCGCAGACCGGTAACTATGGCTACACCTTC
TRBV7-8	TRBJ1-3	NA	CASSARTRQGGYTIYF	TGTGCCAGCAGCGCACGGACTAGGCAGGGAGGATACACCATATATTTT
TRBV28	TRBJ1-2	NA	CASSFIGGNYGYTF	TGTGCCAGCAGTTTCATCGGGGGGAACTATGGCTACACCTTC
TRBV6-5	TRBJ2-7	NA	CASSYNRVSSYEQYF	TGTGCCAGCAGTTACAACAGGGTGAGCTCCTACGAGCAGTACTTC
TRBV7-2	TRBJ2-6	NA	CASSGHGANVLTF	TGTGCCAGCAGCGGCCACGGGGCCAACGTCCTGACTTTC
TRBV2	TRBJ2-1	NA	CASTPGARRNEQFF	TGTGCCAGCACCCCGGGAGCGCGTAGGAATGAGCAGTTCTTC
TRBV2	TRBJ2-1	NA	CASSVVAGEQFF	TGTGCCAGCAGTGTGGTTGCCGGTGAGCAGTTCTTC
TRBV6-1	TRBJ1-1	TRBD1	CASRTDRGTEAFF	TGTGCCAGCAGGACGGACAGGGGGACTGAAGCTTTCTTT
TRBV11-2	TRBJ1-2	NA	CASSFGTRATYGYTF	TGTGCCAGCAGCTTCGGGACAAGGGCTACCTATGGCTACACCTTC
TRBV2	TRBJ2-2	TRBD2	CASRLGRELVGELFF	TGTGCCAGCAGGCTAGGGCGGGAGTTGGTCGGGGAGCTGTTTTTT
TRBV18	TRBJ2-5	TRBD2	CASSPLGLAGAETQYF	TGTGCCAGCTCACCCCTAGGACTAGCGGGAGCAGAGACCCAGTACTTC
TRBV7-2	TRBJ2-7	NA	CASSLTGSPEQYF	TGTGCCAGCAGCTTAACGGGGTCGCCCGAGCAGTACTTC
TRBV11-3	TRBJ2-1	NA	CASSPTDLLATYNEQFF	TGTGCCAGCAGCCCTACCGACCTACTAGCAACCTACAATGAGCAGTTCTTC
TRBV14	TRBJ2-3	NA	CASSQAGHRFSTDTQYF	TGTGCCAGCAGCCAAGCGGGACACCGCTTTTCCACAGATACGCAGTATTTT
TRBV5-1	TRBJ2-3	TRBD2	CASSLATSGAKSSTDTQYF	TGCGCCAGCAGCTTGGCGACTAGCGGGGCGAAATCTAGCACAGATACGCAGTATTTT
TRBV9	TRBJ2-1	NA	CASSVVVANNEQFF	TGTGCCAGCAGCGTAGTGGTAGCAAACAATGAGCAGTTCTTC
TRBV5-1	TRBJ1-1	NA	CASSLGYPQGLNTEAFF	TGCGCCAGCAGCTTGGGATACCCACAGGGTTTGAACACTGAAGCTTTCTTT
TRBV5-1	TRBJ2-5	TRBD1	CASSPRTGTETQYF	TGCGCCAGCAGCCCCAGGACAGGGACGGAGACCCAGTACTTC
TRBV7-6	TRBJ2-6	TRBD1	CASSARGLGANVLTF	TGTGCCAGCAGCGCCAGGGGGCTGGGGGCCAACGTCCTGACTTTC
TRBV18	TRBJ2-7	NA	CASSPPTADYEQYF	TGTGCCAGCTCACCGCCGACAGCAGACTACGAGCAGTACTTC
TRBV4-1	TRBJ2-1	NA	CASSPLWGLIDNEQFF	TGCGCCAGCAGCCCACTATGGGGGCTAATCGACAATGAGCAGTTCTTC
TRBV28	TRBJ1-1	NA	CASSPPRAMNTEAFF	TGTGCCAGCAGTCCCCCAAGAGCCATGAACACTGAAGCTTTCTTT
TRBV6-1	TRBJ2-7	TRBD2	CASSRLAGVYEQYF	TGTGCCAGCAGTAGGCTAGCGGGGGTTTACGAGCAGTACTTC
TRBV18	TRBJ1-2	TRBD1	CASSRDPGQGNYGYTF	TGTGCCAGCTCACGAGATCCGGGACAGGGGAACTATGGCTACACCTTC
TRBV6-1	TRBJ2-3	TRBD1	CASSLDRVGRDTQYF	TGTGCCAGCAGTTTGGACAGGGTGGGTCGGGATACGCAGTATTTT
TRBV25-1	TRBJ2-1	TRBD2	CASRPGLAGGGSYNEQFF	TGTGCCAGCAGACCGGGACTAGCGGGAGGAGGGTCCTACAATGAGCAGTTCTTC
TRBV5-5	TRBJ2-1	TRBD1	CASSFSGTVANEQFF	TGTGCCAGCAGCTTCTCCGGGACAGTTGCCAATGAGCAGTTCTTC
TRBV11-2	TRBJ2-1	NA	CASSLERASYNEQFF	TGTGCCAGCAGCTTAGAGCGGGCATCCTACAATGAGCAGTTCTTC
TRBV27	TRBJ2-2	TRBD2	CASSLSLSGGGLFF	TGTGCCAGCAGTTTATCCCTGAGTGGCGGGGGGCTGTTTTTT
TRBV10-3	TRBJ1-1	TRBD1	CAISTGGNTEAFF	TGTGCCATCAGTACAGGGGGTAACACTGAAGCTTTCTTT
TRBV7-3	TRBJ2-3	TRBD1	CASSTRTGLGTDTQYF	TGTGCCAGCAGCACCCGGACAGGACTTGGCACAGATACGCAGTATTTT
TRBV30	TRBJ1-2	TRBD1	CAWSPGTGGDYGYTF	TGTGCCTGGAGTCCTGGGACAGGGGGGGACTATGGCTACACCTTC
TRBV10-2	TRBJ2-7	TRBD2	CASSESGGRAYEQYF	TGCGCCAGCAGTGAGTCTGGCGGGAGGGCTTACGAGCAGTACTTC
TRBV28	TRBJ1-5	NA	CASSPSGRDSNQPQHF	TGTGCCAGCAGTCCCTCCGGGAGGGATAGCAATCAGCCCCAGCATTTT
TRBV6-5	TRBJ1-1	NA	CASRNTAVSTEAFF	TGTGCCAGCAGAAACACAGCCGTAAGCACTGAAGCTTTCTTT
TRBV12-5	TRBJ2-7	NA	CASGLGNTGYYEQYF	TGTGCTAGTGGTTTGGGGAACACCGGGTACTACGAGCAGTACTTC
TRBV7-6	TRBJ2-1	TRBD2	CASSLGAGGLLPLFF	TGTGCCAGCAGCTTGGGAGCGGGAGGGCTCCTCCCTTTATTCTTC
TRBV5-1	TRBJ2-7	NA	CASSPSGAAYEQYF	TGCGCCAGCAGCCCCTCAGGGGCAGCCTACGAGCAGTACTTC
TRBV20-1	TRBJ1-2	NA	CSARAGYGYTF	TGCAGTGCCAGAGCGGGTTATGGCTACACCTTC
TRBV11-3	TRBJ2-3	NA	CASSLGGPTDTQYF	TGTGCCAGCAGCTTAGGCGGTCCCACAGATACGCAGTATTTT
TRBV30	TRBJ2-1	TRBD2	CAWAFLAGGYNEQFF	TGTGCCTGGGCCTTCCTAGCGGGAGGGTACAATGAGCAGTTCTTC
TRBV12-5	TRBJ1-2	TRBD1	CASGLLIQGAEGYGYTF	TGTGCTAGTGGTTTGCTTATACAGGGGGCTGAGGGATATGGCTACACCTTC